The clone carrying this T cell receptor beta chain is medium-sized by share. What it binds is unknown. TCR beta rearrangements were amplified from peripheral blood genomic DNA. This sample stems from a study of T cell repertoires in aging, cancer and after chemotherapy. Across the whole study: Donor ages fell into six groups from 30 or younger up to 70 or older. Study outcomes and limitations: Across the chemotherapy interval, each cancer cohort showed higher median generation probability, suggesting thymic rebound. In cancer patients, declining TCR diversity with age involved lost richness and lost evenness. Thymic emigration or peripheral T cell expansion may be impaired by lymphoid organ infiltration in hematological cancer.

The V gene lost 4 bases and the J gene lost 4 bases, with 13 bases spanning the gap. The CDR3 length is 14 residues. Germline lookup yields CDR1 SGHRS and CDR2 YFSETQ. Multiplex touch-down PCR with TRB-A/B primers amplified rearranged V-D-J TRB sequences. TCRdb called the multiplex PCR reads again in MiXCR, with one record for every CDR3 protein. The sample contains 800 to 1,100 distinct CDR3 sequences, about 26% of which appear only once. Sequences were obtained from blood. This rearrangement joins TRBV5-1 to TRBJ2-3; TRBD1 or TRBD2 may be the D gene (5 bases each). This clonotype originated in a human donor with a blood cancer. CDR3 sequence (DNA): TGCGCCAGCAGCGAGGGTCCGGGACCAGATACGCAGTATTTT. It yields the protein CASSEGPGPDTQYF.